This is a list of T cell receptor beta chains from one sample in a study of PD-L1 blockade in urothelial cancer. Sequenced by immunoSEQ multiplex PCR; TCRdb stores in-frame clones only, minus some. The sample carries about 69,000 clones, 85% to 90% recorded once. Sequencing was performed on PBMCs, taken around atezolizumab (anti-PD-L1) treatment. Receptors originate from a man between 60 and 75 years old with urothelial cancer. Both conserved end residues are part of each CDR3. The order of the fields is J gene, V gene, D gene, clone size, CDR3 protein, CDR3 DNA. A D gene is named only where the DNA matches it firmly. Clone size is shown for a subset of rows, as once, few, many or a class of expanded clone.

j_gene: TRBJ2-6
v_gene: TRBV7-9
d_gene: .
abundance: .
CDR3aa: CASSSDGTGANVLTF
CDR3nt: TGTGCCAGCAGCTCAGACGGGACTGGGGCCAACGTCCTGACTTTC

j_gene: TRBJ1-1
v_gene: TRBV5-5
d_gene: TRBD1
abundance: .
CDR3aa: CASSLTGSPEAFF
CDR3nt: TGTGCCAGCAGCCTGACAGGGTCCCCTGAAGCTTTCTTT

j_gene: TRBJ2-3
v_gene: TRBV12-5
d_gene: .
abundance: .
CDR3aa: CASGLVYGVRPDTQYF
CDR3nt: TGTGCTAGTGGTTTGGTATACGGGGTCCGTCCAGATACGCAGTATTTT

j_gene: TRBJ2-3
v_gene: TRBV5-5
d_gene: .
abundance: .
CDR3aa: CASSTGQSDTQYF
CDR3nt: TGTGCCAGCAGCACCGGACAGTCAGATACGCAGTATTTT

j_gene: TRBJ2-2
v_gene: TRBV6-6
d_gene: TRBD1
abundance: .
CDR3aa: CASRRGQGGTGELFF
CDR3nt: TGTGCCAGCAGACGGGGACAGGGGGGAACCGGGGAGCTGTTTTTT

j_gene: TRBJ1-2
v_gene: TRBV6-6
d_gene: .
abundance: .
CDR3aa: CASSPGQSNYGYTF
CDR3nt: TGTGCCAGCAGTCCTGGACAGTCTAACTATGGCTACACCTTC

j_gene: TRBJ2-1
v_gene: TRBV13
d_gene: TRBD2
abundance: few
CDR3aa: CASSLEALAGTSSYNEQFF
CDR3nt: TGTGCCAGCAGCTTAGAGGCACTAGCGGGAACGAGCTCCTACAATGAGCAGTTCTTC

j_gene: TRBJ2-5
v_gene: TRBV18
d_gene: .
abundance: .
CDR3aa: CASSPTGETQYF
CDR3nt: TGTGCCAGCTCACCAACGGGAGAGACCCAGTACTTC

j_gene: TRBJ2-7
v_gene: TRBV28
d_gene: .
abundance: .
CDR3aa: CASSLATAEQYF
CDR3nt: TGTGCCAGCAGTTTAGCGACAGCCGAGCAGTACTTC

j_gene: TRBJ2-7
v_gene: TRBV6-6
d_gene: TRBD2
abundance: .
CDR3aa: CASTPGLAYEQYF
CDR3nt: TGTGCCAGCACCCCGGGACTAGCCTACGAGCAGTACTTC

j_gene: TRBJ1-1
v_gene: TRBV19
d_gene: .
abundance: .
CDR3aa: CASSELSQGSTEAFF
CDR3nt: TGTGCCAGCTCAGAACTAAGTCAGGGGTCGACTGAAGCTTTCTTT

j_gene: TRBJ2-2
v_gene: TRBV2
d_gene: .
abundance: .
CDR3aa: CASRQQGTGELFF
CDR3nt: TGTGCCAGCAGACAACAGGGCACCGGGGAGCTGTTTTTT

j_gene: TRBJ1-1
v_gene: TRBV5-4
d_gene: .
abundance: .
CDR3aa: CASSLEAGRDTEAFF
CDR3nt: TGTGCCAGCAGCTTGGAGGCGGGGCGAGACACTGAAGCTTTCTTT

j_gene: TRBJ1-4
v_gene: TRBV21-1
d_gene: .
abundance: .
CDR3aa: CASSPPTGNPSTNEKLFF
CDR3nt: TGTGCCAGCAGCCCCCCGACCGGGAATCCGTCAACTAATGAAAAACTGTTTTTT

j_gene: TRBJ2-5
v_gene: TRBV5-6
d_gene: .
abundance: .
CDR3aa: CASSLGRQETQYF
CDR3nt: TGTGCCAGCAGCTTGGGTAGACAAGAGACCCAGTACTTC

j_gene: TRBJ2-7
v_gene: TRBV5-1
d_gene: TRBD1
abundance: .
CDR3aa: CASSLEGTQGDEQYF
CDR3nt: TGCGCCAGCAGCCTGGAGGGGACACAGGGGGACGAGCAGTACTTC

j_gene: TRBJ2-5
v_gene: TRBV10-1
d_gene: TRBD2
abundance: .
CDR3aa: CASSSQESGGETQYF
CDR3nt: TGCGCCAGCAGTTCTCAAGAGTCGGGGGGGGAGACCCAGTACTTC

j_gene: TRBJ1-2
v_gene: TRBV6-5
d_gene: .
abundance: .
CDR3aa: CASSGDSGLHGYTF
CDR3nt: TGTGCCAGCAGTGGCGACAGCGGGCTCCATGGCTACACCTTC

j_gene: TRBJ1-5
v_gene: TRBV29-1
d_gene: TRBD1
abundance: .
CDR3aa: CSCLGQGGNQPQHF
CDR3nt: TGCAGCTGCTTGGGCCAGGGGGGCAATCAGCCCCAGCATTTT

j_gene: TRBJ2-1
v_gene: TRBV12-5
d_gene: .
abundance: .
CDR3aa: CASGLDVARQEQFF
CDR3nt: TGTGCTAGTGGTTTGGACGTAGCACGGCAAGAGCAGTTCTTC

j_gene: TRBJ2-2
v_gene: TRBV7-9
d_gene: .
abundance: .
CDR3aa: CASSLAPLAIGSSGELFF
CDR3nt: TGTGCCAGCAGCTTAGCGCCGCTAGCAATTGGATCATCCGGGGAGCTGTTTTTT

j_gene: TRBJ2-1
v_gene: TRBV29-1
d_gene: TRBD1
abundance: .
CDR3aa: CSVRQGAKQFF
CDR3nt: TGCAGCGTTCGGCAGGGGGCGAAGCAGTTCTTC

j_gene: TRBJ1-3
v_gene: TRBV9
d_gene: TRBD1
abundance: .
CDR3aa: CASSVDRDTGNTIYF
CDR3nt: TGTGCCAGCAGCGTCGACAGGGACACTGGAAACACCATATATTTT

j_gene: TRBJ2-2
v_gene: TRBV29-1
d_gene: .
abundance: .
CDR3aa: CSVRGLMNTGELFF
CDR3nt: TGCAGCGTCCGCGGGCTGATGAACACCGGGGAGCTGTTTTTT

j_gene: TRBJ2-3
v_gene: TRBV6-4
d_gene: TRBD2
abundance: .
CDR3aa: CASSDSGRGGLDTQYF
CDR3nt: TGTGCCAGCAGTGACTCGGGGCGGGGGGGCCTGGATACGCAGTATTTT

j_gene: TRBJ2-1
v_gene: TRBV13
d_gene: .
abundance: .
CDR3aa: CASSLGANEQFF
CDR3nt: TGTGCCAGCAGCTTAGGGGCCAATGAGCAGTTCTTC

j_gene: TRBJ2-1
v_gene: TRBV4-1
d_gene: TRBD2
abundance: .
CDR3aa: CASSHPRTSGGHNEQFF
CDR3nt: TGCGCCAGCAGCCACCCGAGGACTAGCGGGGGGCACAATGAGCAGTTCTTC

j_gene: TRBJ2-5
v_gene: TRBV29-1
d_gene: .
abundance: once
CDR3aa: CSVASFRETQYF
CDR3nt: TGCAGCGTTGCTAGCTTCAGAGAGACCCAGTACTTC

j_gene: TRBJ1-2
v_gene: TRBV9
d_gene: .
abundance: .
CDR3aa: CASSVGGGHYGYTF
CDR3nt: TGTGCCAGCAGCGTAGGGGGGGGGCACTATGGCTACACCTTC

j_gene: TRBJ2-6
v_gene: TRBV30
d_gene: .
abundance: few
CDR3aa: CAWSVRRGVLTF
CDR3nt: TGTGCCTGGAGTGTTAGACGCGGCGTCCTGACTTTC

j_gene: TRBJ1-1
v_gene: TRBV4-1
d_gene: .
abundance: .
CDR3aa: CASSQVTRTEAFF
CDR3nt: TGCGCCAGCAGCCAAGTGACGCGGACTGAAGCTTTCTTT

j_gene: TRBJ1-5
v_gene: TRBV7-9
d_gene: TRBD1
abundance: .
CDR3aa: CASSSTGSGQPQHF
CDR3nt: TGTGCCAGCAGCTCGACAGGGTCGGGGCAGCCCCAGCATTTT

j_gene: TRBJ2-2
v_gene: TRBV2
d_gene: .
abundance: .
CDR3aa: CASSETETGELFF
CDR3nt: TGTGCCAGCAGTGAAACGGAGACCGGGGAGCTGTTTTTT

j_gene: TRBJ2-7
v_gene: TRBV20-1
d_gene: .
abundance: .
CDR3aa: CSVNRAGEQYF
CDR3nt: TGCAGTGTTAACAGGGCTGGAGAGCAGTACTTC

j_gene: TRBJ1-5
v_gene: TRBV9
d_gene: TRBD1
abundance: .
CDR3aa: CASSVGTGINQPQHF
CDR3nt: TGTGCCAGCAGCGTAGGGACAGGCATCAATCAGCCCCAGCATTTT

j_gene: TRBJ1-2
v_gene: TRBV2
d_gene: TRBD1
abundance: .
CDR3aa: CASSESRDRIGYTF
CDR3nt: TGTGCCAGCAGTGAAAGCCGGGACAGAATCGGCTACACCTTC

j_gene: TRBJ2-5
v_gene: TRBV2
d_gene: TRBD1
abundance: few
CDR3aa: CASSRDRSETQYF
CDR3nt: TGTGCCAGCAGCCGGGACAGGTCAGAGACCCAGTACTTC

j_gene: TRBJ2-5
v_gene: TRBV7-9
d_gene: .
abundance: .
CDR3aa: CASSPLYLWETQYF
CDR3nt: TGTGCCAGCAGCCCCCTCTACCTGTGGGAGACCCAGTACTTC

j_gene: TRBJ1-2
v_gene: TRBV15
d_gene: TRBD1
abundance: .
CDR3aa: CATSRGTGRYGYTF
CDR3nt: TGTGCCACCAGCAGAGGGACAGGGCGCTATGGCTACACCTTC

j_gene: TRBJ2-1
v_gene: TRBV5-4
d_gene: .
abundance: once
CDR3aa: CASSLAGPGEQFF
CDR3nt: TGTGCCAGCAGCTTAGCAGGCCCCGGTGAGCAGTTCTTC

j_gene: TRBJ2-1
v_gene: TRBV19
d_gene: TRBD2
abundance: .
CDR3aa: CATRTSLHEQFF
CDR3nt: TGTGCCACCCGGACTAGCTTACATGAGCAGTTCTTC

j_gene: TRBJ2-7
v_gene: TRBV10-3
d_gene: .
abundance: .
CDR3aa: CAITRTGVNEQYF
CDR3nt: TGTGCCATCACCCGGACGGGGGTCAACGAGCAGTACTTC

j_gene: TRBJ2-3
v_gene: TRBV11-2
d_gene: .
abundance: .
CDR3aa: CASSPWSGSTDTQYF
CDR3nt: TGTGCCAGCAGCCCCTGGAGCGGTAGCACAGATACGCAGTATTTT

j_gene: TRBJ1-4
v_gene: TRBV27
d_gene: .
abundance: .
CDR3aa: CALQIDRDILKLFF
CDR3nt: TGTGCCTTGCAAATCGACCGGGACATCCTAAAACTGTTTTTT

j_gene: TRBJ2-1
v_gene: TRBV7-2
d_gene: TRBD2
abundance: .
CDR3aa: CASSLVTSGGLYNEQFF
CDR3nt: TGTGCCAGCAGCTTAGTGACTAGCGGGGGGCTTTACAATGAGCAGTTCTTC

j_gene: TRBJ1-5
v_gene: TRBV7-9
d_gene: TRBD1
abundance: .
CDR3aa: CASSSDRALYQPQHF
CDR3nt: TGTGCCAGCAGCTCTGACAGGGCCCTTTATCAGCCCCAGCATTTT

j_gene: TRBJ1-1
v_gene: TRBV6-5
d_gene: .
abundance: .
CDR3aa: CASSTGFTEAFF
CDR3nt: TGTGCCAGCAGTACAGGATTCACTGAAGCTTTCTTT

j_gene: TRBJ1-2
v_gene: TRBV7-6
d_gene: .
abundance: .
CDR3aa: CASSLVRGVITF
CDR3nt: TGTGCCAGCAGCTTAGTCCGGGGGGTCATCACCTTC

j_gene: TRBJ2-1
v_gene: TRBV6-1
d_gene: .
abundance: .
CDR3aa: CASSGLRRREGNEQFF
CDR3nt: TGTGCCAGCAGTGGACTTCGGCGGCGAGAGGGAAATGAGCAGTTCTTC

j_gene: TRBJ1-1
v_gene: TRBV6-1
d_gene: TRBD1
abundance: .
CDR3aa: CASKQGPANTEAFF
CDR3nt: TGTGCCAGCAAACAGGGGCCGGCGAACACTGAAGCTTTCTTT

j_gene: TRBJ2-5
v_gene: TRBV9
d_gene: .
abundance: .
CDR3aa: CASSVETEAGETQYF
CDR3nt: TGTGCCAGCAGCGTAGAAACGGAGGCGGGAGAGACCCAGTACTTC

j_gene: TRBJ2-3
v_gene: TRBV10-2
d_gene: .
abundance: .
CDR3aa: CASSDQGKRRSTDTQYF
CDR3nt: TGCGCCAGCAGTGATCAGGGGAAGCGGCGCTCCACAGATACGCAGTATTTT